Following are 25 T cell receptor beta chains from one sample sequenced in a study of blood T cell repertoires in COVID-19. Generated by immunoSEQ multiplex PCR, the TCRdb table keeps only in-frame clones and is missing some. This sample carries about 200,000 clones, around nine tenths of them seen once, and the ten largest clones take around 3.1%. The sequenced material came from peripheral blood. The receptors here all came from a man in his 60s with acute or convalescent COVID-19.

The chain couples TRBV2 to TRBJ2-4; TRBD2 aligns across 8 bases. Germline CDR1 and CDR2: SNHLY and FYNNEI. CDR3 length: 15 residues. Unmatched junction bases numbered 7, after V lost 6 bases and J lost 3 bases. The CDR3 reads CASRGLAAVKNIQYF. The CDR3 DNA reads TGTGCCAGCAGAGGACTAGCAGCGGTCAAAAACATTCAGTACTTC.

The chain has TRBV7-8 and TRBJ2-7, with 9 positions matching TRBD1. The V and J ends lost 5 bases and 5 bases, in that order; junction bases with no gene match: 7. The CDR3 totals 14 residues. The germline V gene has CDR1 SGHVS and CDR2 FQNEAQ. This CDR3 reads CASSRGQGHDEQYF. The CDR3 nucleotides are TGTGCCAGCAGCCGGGGACAGGGACATGACGAGCAGTACTTC. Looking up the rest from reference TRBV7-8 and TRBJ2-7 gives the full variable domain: GAGVSQSPRYKVAKRGQDVALRCDPISGHVSLFWYQQALGQGPEFLTYFQNEAQLDKSGLPSDRFFAERPEGSVSTLKIQRTQQEDSAVYLCASSRGQGHDEQYFGPGTRLTVT.

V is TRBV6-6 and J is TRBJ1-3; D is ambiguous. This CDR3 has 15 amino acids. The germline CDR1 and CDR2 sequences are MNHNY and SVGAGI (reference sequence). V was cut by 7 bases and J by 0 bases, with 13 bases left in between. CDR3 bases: TGTGCCAGCACCTCTCTGGCCAGCTCTGGAAACACCATATATTTT. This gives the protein CASTSLASSGNTIYF.

The CDR3 DNA sequence: TGTGCCAGCAGCTTACAAGGGGGGACAGGGGCCTATAATTCACCCCTCCACTTT. This gives the protein CASSLQGGTGAYNSPLHF. The chain links TRBV7-8 to TRBJ1-6; 10 bases fit TRBD1. This CDR3 is built from 18 residues. Germline CDR1 and CDR2: SGHVS and FQNEAQ. V shed 2 bases, J shed 2 bases, and the junction held 6 bases outside the gene matches.

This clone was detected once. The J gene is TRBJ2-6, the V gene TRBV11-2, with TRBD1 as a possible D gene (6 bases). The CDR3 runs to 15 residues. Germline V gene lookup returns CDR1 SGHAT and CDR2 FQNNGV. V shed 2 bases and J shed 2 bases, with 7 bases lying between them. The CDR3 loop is CASSLPGAGANVLTF. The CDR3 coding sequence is TGTGCCAGCAGCTTACCAGGGGCTGGGGCCAACGTCCTGACTTTC.

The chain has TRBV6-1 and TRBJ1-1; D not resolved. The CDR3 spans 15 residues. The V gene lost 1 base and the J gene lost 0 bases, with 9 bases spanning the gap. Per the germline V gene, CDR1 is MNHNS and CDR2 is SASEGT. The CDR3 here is CASSEEARLNTEAFF. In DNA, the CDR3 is TGTGCCAGCAGTGAAGAGGCCAGGTTGAACACTGAAGCTTTCTTT.

CDR3 DNA: TGTGCCAGCAGCATGGGACAGTCCCAAGAGACCCAGTACTTC. It yields the protein CASSMGQSQETQYF. J is TRBJ2-5 and V is TRBV7-7; 7 nucleotides line up with TRBD1. Germline values: CDR1 SSHAT, CDR2 FNYEAQ (reference sequence). This CDR3 is 14 amino acids long. V was clipped by 5 bases and J by 1 base; unmatched bases: 4.

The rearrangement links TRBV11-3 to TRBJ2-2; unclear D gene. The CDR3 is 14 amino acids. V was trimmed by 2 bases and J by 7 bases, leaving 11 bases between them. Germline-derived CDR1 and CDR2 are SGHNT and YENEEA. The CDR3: CASSLRSSIGELFF. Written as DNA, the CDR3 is TGTGCCAGCAGCTTAAGGAGTAGTATCGGGGAGCTGTTTTTT. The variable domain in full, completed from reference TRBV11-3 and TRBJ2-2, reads EAGVVQSPRYKIIEKKQPVAFWCNPISGHNTLYWYLQNLGQGPELLIRYENEEAVDDSQLPKDRFSAERLKGVDSTLKIQPAELGDSAVYLCASSLRSSIGELFFGEGSRLTVL.

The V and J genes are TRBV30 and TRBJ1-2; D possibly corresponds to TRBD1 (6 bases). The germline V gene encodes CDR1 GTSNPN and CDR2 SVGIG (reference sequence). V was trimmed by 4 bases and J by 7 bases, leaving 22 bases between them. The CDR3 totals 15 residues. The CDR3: CAWNPRGGGSFGYTF. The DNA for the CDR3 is TGTGCCTGGAATCCGAGGGGGGGCGGATCCTTTGGCTACACCTTC.

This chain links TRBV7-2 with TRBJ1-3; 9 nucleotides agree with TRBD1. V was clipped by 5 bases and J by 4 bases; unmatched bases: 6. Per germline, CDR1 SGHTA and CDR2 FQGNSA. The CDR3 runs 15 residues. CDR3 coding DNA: TGTGCCAGCAGCCAGGGGACAGGGTACGGAAACACCATATATTTT. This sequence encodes CASSQGTGYGNTIYF. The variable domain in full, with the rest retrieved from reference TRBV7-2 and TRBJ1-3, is GAGVSQSPSNKVTEKGKDVELRCDPISGHTALYWYRQSLGQGLEFLIYFQGNSAPDKSGLPSDRFSAERTGGSVSTLTIQRTQQEDSAVYLCASSQGTGYGNTIYFGEGSWLTVV.

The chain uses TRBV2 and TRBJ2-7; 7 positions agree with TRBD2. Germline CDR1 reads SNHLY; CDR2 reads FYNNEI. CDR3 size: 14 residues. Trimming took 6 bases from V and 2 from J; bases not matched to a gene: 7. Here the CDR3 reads CASSAGVSPYEQYF. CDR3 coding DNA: TGTGCCAGCAGCGCGGGGGTTTCCCCCTACGAGCAGTACTTC.

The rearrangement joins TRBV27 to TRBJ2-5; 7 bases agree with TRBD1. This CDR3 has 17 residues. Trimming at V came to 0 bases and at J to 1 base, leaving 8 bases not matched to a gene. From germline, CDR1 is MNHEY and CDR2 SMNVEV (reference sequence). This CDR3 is CASSLSHRDRLQETQYF. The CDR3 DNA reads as TGTGCCAGCAGTTTATCTCACCGGGACAGACTCCAAGAGACCCAGTACTTC.

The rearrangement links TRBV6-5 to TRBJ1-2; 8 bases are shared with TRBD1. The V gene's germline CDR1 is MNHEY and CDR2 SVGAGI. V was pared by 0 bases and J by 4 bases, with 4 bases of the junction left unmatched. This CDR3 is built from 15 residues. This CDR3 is CASSYSWTGTYGYTF. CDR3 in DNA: TGTGCCAGCAGTTACTCGTGGACAGGGACCTATGGCTACACCTTC.

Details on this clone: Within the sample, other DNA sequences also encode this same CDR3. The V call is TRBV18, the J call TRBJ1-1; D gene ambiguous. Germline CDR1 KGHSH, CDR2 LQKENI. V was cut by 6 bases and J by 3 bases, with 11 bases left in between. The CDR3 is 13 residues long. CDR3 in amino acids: CASSPGGDTEAFF. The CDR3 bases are TGTGCCAGCTCGCCGGGTGGAGACACTGAAGCTTTCTTT.

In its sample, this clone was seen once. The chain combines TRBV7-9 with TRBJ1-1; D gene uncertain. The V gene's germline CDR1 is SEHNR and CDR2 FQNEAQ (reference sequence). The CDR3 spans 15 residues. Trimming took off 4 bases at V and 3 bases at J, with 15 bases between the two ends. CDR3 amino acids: CASSWDFGVDTEAFF. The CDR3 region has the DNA TGTGCCAGCAGCTGGGATTTCGGGGTCGACACTGAAGCTTTCTTT.

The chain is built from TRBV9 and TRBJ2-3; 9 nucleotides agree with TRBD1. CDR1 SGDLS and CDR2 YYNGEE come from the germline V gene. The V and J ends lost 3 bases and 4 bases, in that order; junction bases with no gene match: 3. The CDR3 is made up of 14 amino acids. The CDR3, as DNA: TGTGCCAGCAGCGCTGGACAGGGGCCAGATACGCAGTATTTT. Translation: CASSAGQGPDTQYF.

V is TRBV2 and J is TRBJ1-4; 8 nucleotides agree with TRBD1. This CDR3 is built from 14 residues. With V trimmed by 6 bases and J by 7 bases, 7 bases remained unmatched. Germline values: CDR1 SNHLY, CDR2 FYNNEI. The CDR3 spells CASSRTGFLEKLFF. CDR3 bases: TGTGCCAGCAGCCGGACAGGGTTCCTTGAAAAACTGTTTTTT.

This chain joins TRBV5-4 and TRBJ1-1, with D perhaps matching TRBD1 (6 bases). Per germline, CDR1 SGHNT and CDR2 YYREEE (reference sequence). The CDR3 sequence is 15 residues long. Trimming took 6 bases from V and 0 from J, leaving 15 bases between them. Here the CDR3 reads CASTLGGLLNTEAFF. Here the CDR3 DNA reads TGTGCCAGCACCCTGGGGGGGCTCCTGAACACTGAAGCTTTCTTT.

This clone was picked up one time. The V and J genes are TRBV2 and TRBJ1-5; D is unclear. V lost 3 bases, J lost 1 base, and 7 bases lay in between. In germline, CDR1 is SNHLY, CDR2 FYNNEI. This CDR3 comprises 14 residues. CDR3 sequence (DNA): TGTGCCAGCAGTGACGGAGCAAGCAATCAGCCCCAGCATTTT. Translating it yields CASSDGASNQPQHF.

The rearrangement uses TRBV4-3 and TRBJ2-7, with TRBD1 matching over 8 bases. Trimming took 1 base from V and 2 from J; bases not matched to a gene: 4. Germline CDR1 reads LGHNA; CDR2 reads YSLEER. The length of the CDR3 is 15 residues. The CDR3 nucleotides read TGCGCCAGCAGCCAAGGGACAGGGAGCACCTACGAGCAGTACTTC. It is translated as CASSQGTGSTYEQYF.

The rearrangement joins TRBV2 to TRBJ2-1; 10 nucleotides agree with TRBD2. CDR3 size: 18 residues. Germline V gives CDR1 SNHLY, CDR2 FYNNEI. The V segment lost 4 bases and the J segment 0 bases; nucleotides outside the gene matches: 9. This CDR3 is CASSGLAGVLSSYNEQFF. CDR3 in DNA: TGTGCCAGCAGTGGTCTAGCGGGGGTTTTAAGCTCCTACAATGAGCAGTTCTTC.

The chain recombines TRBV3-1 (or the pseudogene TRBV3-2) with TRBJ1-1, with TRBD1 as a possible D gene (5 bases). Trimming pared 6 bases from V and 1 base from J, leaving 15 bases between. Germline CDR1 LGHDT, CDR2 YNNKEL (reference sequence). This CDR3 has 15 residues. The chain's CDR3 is CASRDFSGGNTEAFF. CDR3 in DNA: TGTGCCAGCAGAGACTTTTCCGGGGGGAACACTGAAGCTTTCTTT.

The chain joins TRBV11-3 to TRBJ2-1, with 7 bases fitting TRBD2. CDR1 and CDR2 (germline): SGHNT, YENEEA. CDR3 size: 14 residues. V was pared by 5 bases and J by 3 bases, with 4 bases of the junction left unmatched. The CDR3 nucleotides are TGTGCCAGCAGCAACGGCGGGGGCTACAATGAGCAGTTCTTC. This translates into CASSNGGGYNEQFF.

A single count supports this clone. As DNA, the CDR3 is TGTGCCAGCAGCGTGAGGGATATGAACACTGAAGCTTTCTTT. This sequence encodes CASSVRDMNTEAFF. The chain recombines TRBV9 with TRBJ1-1, with no clear D. Germline V gives CDR1 SGDLS, CDR2 YYNGEE. V dropped 2 bases and J dropped 0 bases, with 8 bases sitting between them. The CDR3 runs 14 residues.

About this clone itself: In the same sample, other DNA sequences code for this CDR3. The DNA of the CDR3 is TGTGCCAGCAGCTTAGCGACCGGGTACGAGCAGTACTTC. Translating it yields CASSLATGYEQYF. The genes are TRBV7-8 and TRBJ2-7; the D is unclear. Germline V CDR1 and CDR2: SGHVS, FQNEAQ. The CDR3 extends over 13 amino acids. V was shortened by 0 bases and J by 4 bases, with 7 bases between the two germline ends.